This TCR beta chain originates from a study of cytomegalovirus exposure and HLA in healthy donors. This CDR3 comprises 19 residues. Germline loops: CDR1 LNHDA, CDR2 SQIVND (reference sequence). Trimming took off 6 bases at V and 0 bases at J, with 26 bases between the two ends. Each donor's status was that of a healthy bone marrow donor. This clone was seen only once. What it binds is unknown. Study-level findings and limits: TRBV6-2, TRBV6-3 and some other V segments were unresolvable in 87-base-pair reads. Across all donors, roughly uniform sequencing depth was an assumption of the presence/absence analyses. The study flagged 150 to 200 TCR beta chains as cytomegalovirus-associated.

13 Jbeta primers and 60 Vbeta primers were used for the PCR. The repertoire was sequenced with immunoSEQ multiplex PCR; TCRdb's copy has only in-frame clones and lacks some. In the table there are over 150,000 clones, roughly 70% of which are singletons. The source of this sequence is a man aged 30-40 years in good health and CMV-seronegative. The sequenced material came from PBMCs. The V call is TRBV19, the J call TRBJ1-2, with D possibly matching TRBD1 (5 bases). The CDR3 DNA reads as TGTGCCAGTAGCCTCCTTGGGACCGGGAGCCGGGGAGCTAACTATGGCTACACCTTC. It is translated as CASSLLGTGSRGANYGYTF. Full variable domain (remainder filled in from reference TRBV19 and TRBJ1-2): DGGITQSPKYLFRKEGQNVTLSCEQNLNHDAMYWYRQDPGQGLRLIYYSQIVNDFQKGDIAEGYSVSREKKESFPLTVTSAQKNPTAFYLCASSLLGTGSRGANYGYTFGSGTRLTVV.